The source of this TCR beta chain is a study of blood T cells in healthy people across ages. This clonotype was seen a few times. A sample-barcoded 5' primer and a J-beta primer mix were used in a second PCR of about 7 to 12 cycles. TCRdb itself ran the 5' RACE reads through MiXCR, one entry per CDR3 protein. The sample has 750,000 to 850,000 distinct CDR3 sequences; 25% are singletons. CDR1 and CDR2 from the germline V gene are WSHSY and SAAADI. J gave up 2 bases and V 9 bases, and 10 bases lay outside the gene matches. CDR3 length equals 17 residues. The data were also submitted as part of a second study, on T cells of mothers and their children.

The V gene is TRBV10-2, the J gene TRBJ2-5, with 15 bases matching TRBD2. This receptor was obtained from a boy aged 5-17 years in good health. The sequenced material came from blood. DNA of the CDR3: TGCGCCAGTCCTCGGACTAGCGGGAGGGTGGGGCAAGAGACCCAGTACTTC. It translates to CASPRTSGRVGQETQYF.